Listed here are 21 T cell receptor beta chains from one sample, sequenced in a study of control samples from healthy donors and cancer patients. The repertoire was sequenced with immunoSEQ multiplex PCR; TCRdb's copy has only in-frame clones and lacks some. This sample carries about 170,000 clones, about 93% of them seen once, and the ten largest clones take roughly 3.9%. The material sequenced was blood. Source of these receptors: a woman aged 55-70 years in good health.

This clone was recorded once. The chain couples TRBV7-2 to TRBJ1-4; 9 positions agree with TRBD1. Trimming removed 3 bases from V and 8 bases from J; junction bases left unmatched: 4. The CDR3 loop spans 14 amino acids. Germline V gives CDR1 SGHTA, CDR2 FQGNSA. The CDR3 reads CASSLTGGVEKLFF. CDR3 coding DNA: TGTGCCAGCAGCTTGACAGGGGGTGTGGAAAAACTGTTTTTT.

The V and J genes are TRBV2 and TRBJ1-1, with a tentative D call TRBD1 (5 bases). Germline V gene sequence: CDR1 SNHLY, CDR2 FYNNEI. This CDR3 spans 15 amino acids. Trimming stripped 8 bases from V and 6 bases from J, with 22 bases between. CDR3: CASGKNLPQGAEAFF. The CDR3 region has the DNA TGTGCCAGCGGAAAGAACCTCCCGCAGGGCGCTGAAGCTTTCTTT.

Only one count was recorded for this clone. The chain uses TRBV6-5 and TRBJ1-2; D may be TRBD1 (5 bases). Looked up from germline, CDR1 is MNHEY and CDR2 is SVGAGI. The CDR3 loop spans 14 amino acids. V lost 5 bases, J lost 4 bases, and 14 bases lay in between. The CDR3 nucleotides read TGTGCCAGCAGTATCGACAGTCAGGGCTATGGCTACACCTTC. Its protein product is CASSIDSQGYGYTF.

The chain uses TRBV9 and TRBJ2-3; TRBD2 agrees at 13 bases. Germline CDR1 is SGDLS and CDR2 is YYNGEE. This CDR3 has 16 residues. The trim removed 4 bases at V and 4 bases at J, leaving 6 bases unmatched. Here the CDR3 DNA reads TGTGCCAGCAGCACCGGGACTAGCGGGGTCTCAGATACGCAGTATTTT. Translation: CASSTGTSGVSDTQYF.

The V call is TRBV6-5, the J call TRBJ2-7, with 10 positions matching TRBD1. The J segment lost 5 bases and the V segment lost 6 bases, leaving 10 bases of the junction unmatched. CDR3 length equals 15 residues. Per the germline V gene, CDR1 is MNHEY and CDR2 is SVGAGI. This CDR3 reads CASRPRGTGDHEQYF. The CDR3 DNA follows: TGTGCCAGCAGGCCCCGTGGGACAGGGGACCACGAGCAGTACTTC.

The gene calls are TRBV9 and TRBJ1-3; D unresolved. The germline V gene encodes CDR1 SGDLS and CDR2 YYNGEE. The CDR3 spans 16 residues. The V gene lost 1 base and the J gene lost 3 bases, with 14 bases spanning the gap. CDR3 DNA: TGTGCCAGCAGCGTACGGCCCGCAGAGGATGGAAACACCATATATTTT. Translating it yields CASSVRPAEDGNTIYF.

The rearrangement joins TRBV7-2 to TRBJ2-3; D assignment may be TRBD1 or TRBD2 (6 bases each). Germline V gives CDR1 SGHTA, CDR2 FQGNSA. The CDR3 loop spans 17 amino acids. V was clipped by 0 bases and J by 2 bases, with 15 bases between them. The CDR3 sequence: CASSLAWGAFNTDTQYF. CDR3 DNA sequence: TGTGCCAGCAGCTTAGCCTGGGGGGCCTTTAACACAGATACGCAGTATTTT.

This sequence joins TRBV19 and TRBJ2-7, with 8 bases lining up with TRBD2. CDR3 length equals 14 residues. Germline CDR1 and CDR2: LNHDA and SQIVND (reference sequence). Trimming at V came to 5 bases and at J to 4 bases, leaving 7 bases not matched to a gene. The CDR3 sequence: CASSPPGLEYEQYF. The CDR3 coding sequence is TGTGCCAGTAGTCCGCCGGGACTAGAATACGAGCAGTACTTC.

J is TRBJ2-1 and V is TRBV9; 8 bases match TRBD2. The V and J ends lost 3 bases and 2 bases, in that order; junction bases with no gene match: 4. Germline CDR1 reads SGDLS; CDR2 reads YYNGEE. This CDR3 spans 15 amino acids. Written as DNA, the CDR3 is TGTGCCAGCAGCGATAGCGGGGAGGCCTACAATGAGCAGTTCTTC. Its protein product is CASSDSGEAYNEQFF.

This chain links TRBV9 with TRBJ2-3; tentatively, D is TRBD1 or TRBD2 (6 bases each). With 0 bases removed from V and 3 bases from J, the gap between germline ends came to 11 bases. The CDR3 is 15 amino acids. Germline V lookup: CDR1 SGDLS, CDR2 YYNGEE. DNA of the CDR3: TGTGCCAGCAGCGTAGCTGGGGGGCGGACAGATACGCAGTATTTT. It specifies CASSVAGGRTDTQYF.

The chain combines TRBV6-1 with TRBJ2-7, with 8 bases that match TRBD2. CDR1 and CDR2 (germline): MNHNS, SASEGT. The ends lost 1 base at V and 2 bases at J; junction bases unmatched: 7. This CDR3 spans 16 amino acids. The CDR3 DNA reads TGTGCCAGCAGTGAAGAGGAGTCTAGCGGGCCCTACGAGCAGTACTTC. Its translation: CASSEEESSGPYEQYF.

J is TRBJ2-3 and V is TRBV5-1; 9 bases fit TRBD2. The CDR3 spans 14 residues. Germline CDR1 is SGHRS and CDR2 is YFSETQ. Unmatched junction bases numbered 9, after V lost 4 bases and J lost 9 bases. The CDR3 coding sequence is TGCGCCAGCAGCCTGACTAGCGGTTCATGGACGCAGTATTTT. It translates to CASSLTSGSWTQYF.

The chain couples TRBV19 to TRBJ1-1; the match to TRBD1 covers 8 bases. Germline V gene sequence: CDR1 LNHDA, CDR2 SQIVND (reference sequence). This CDR3 comprises 14 residues. V gave up 5 bases and J gave up 1 base; unmatched junction bases: 3. This CDR3 reads CASSAGQENTEAFF. CDR3 DNA: TGTGCCAGTAGTGCGGGACAGGAGAACACTGAAGCTTTCTTT.

The DNA for the CDR3 is TGTGCCAGTAGTTTCCTTGAGGGGCCTGAAGCTTTCTTT. It yields the protein CASSFLEGPEAFF. The chain recombines TRBV19 with TRBJ1-1, with D perhaps TRBD1 (5 bases). Germline V gene data show CDR1 as LNHDA and CDR2 as SQIVND (reference sequence). CDR3 length equals 13 residues. Trimming left V 5 bases short and J 6 bases short, with 13 bases between.

The chain couples TRBV2 to TRBJ2-5; 11 nucleotides agree with TRBD2. This CDR3 region has 15 residues. Germline V lookup: CDR1 SNHLY, CDR2 FYNNEI. Trimming cost V 6 bases and J 1 base; bases outside gene matches: 4. The CDR3 DNA reads as TGTGCCAGCAGAGCCGGGACTAGCGGCCAAGAGACCCAGTACTTC. It codes for CASRAGTSGQETQYF.

This chain's CDR3 is CASSLGNYEQYF. The CDR3 DNA is TGCGCCAGCAGCTTGGGCAACTACGAGCAGTACTTC. The genes are TRBV5-1 and TRBJ2-7; D is uncertain. Per germline, CDR1 SGHRS and CDR2 YFSETQ. V was pared by 0 bases and J by 3 bases, with 4 bases between. This CDR3 contains 12 residues.

The chain combines TRBV7-2 with TRBJ2-5; the match to TRBD2 covers 12 bases. The CDR3 consists of 15 residues. Germline CDR1 is SGHTA and CDR2 is FQGNSA. V lost 1 base to trimming and J lost 5 bases; unmatched junction nucleotides: 2. The CDR3: CASSLDTSGGETQYF. The CDR3 region has the DNA TGTGCCAGCAGCTTAGATACTAGCGGGGGGGAGACCCAGTACTTC. Drawing the rest from reference TRBV7-2 and TRBJ2-5, the complete variable domain is GAGVSQSPSNKVTEKGKDVELRCDPISGHTALYWYRQSLGQGLEFLIYFQGNSAPDKSGLPSDRFSAERTGGSVSTLTIQRTQQEDSAVYLCASSLDTSGGETQYFGPGTRLLVL.

This clone showed up just once. The chain is built from TRBV5-4 and TRBJ1-2; no firm D call. Deletions cut 0 bases from V and 4 bases from J, with 16 bases between. CDR1 SGHNT and CDR2 YYREEE come from the germline V gene (reference sequence). The CDR3 runs 16 residues. In DNA, the CDR3 is TGTGCCAGCAGCTTGGGCGGTGGTGAGGGTAGCTATGGCTACACCTTC. Protein product: CASSLGGGEGSYGYTF.

This sequence joins TRBV10-3 and TRBJ2-3; D gene uncertain. Trimming removed 3 bases from V and 0 bases from J, with 10 bases in between. The length of the CDR3 is 15 residues. In germline, CDR1 is ENHRY, CDR2 SYGVKD. Here the CDR3 reads CAISDPGFSTDTQYF. DNA for the CDR3: TGTGCCATCAGTGACCCCGGGTTTAGCACAGATACGCAGTATTTT.

The chain carries TRBV24-1 and TRBJ1-1; tentatively, D is TRBD1 (6 bases). The V gene's germline CDR1 is KGHDR and CDR2 SFDVKD. This CDR3 has 16 amino acids. The V end lost 2 bases, the J end lost 0 bases, and 12 bases lay between the germline ends. CDR3 in DNA: TGTGCCACCAGTGATTCGCAGGGGAAAATGAACACTGAAGCTTTCTTT. Translation gives CATSDSQGKMNTEAFF.

CDR3 residues: CASSLKTGLAGGETQYF. CDR3 sequence (DNA): TGTGCCAGCAGCTTGAAGACGGGACTAGCGGGGGGAGAGACCCAGTACTTC. The V and J genes are TRBV5-4 and TRBJ2-5; 15 bases are a match to TRBD2. Germline V gene sequence: CDR1 SGHNT, CDR2 YYREEE (reference sequence). The CDR3 spans 17 residues. Losses at the gene ends were 1 base for V and 4 bases for J; bases not matched to a gene: 5.